What follows are 25 T cell receptor beta chains derived from one specimen sequenced in a study of blood T cell repertoires in COVID-19. The table came from immunoSEQ multiplex PCR; TCRdb's copy has only in-frame clones and leaves some out. The table has around 140,000 clones, about four fifths seen once. Material: peripheral blood. The source of these receptors is a woman aged 55-69 years with active or convalescent COVID-19.

The chain couples TRBV19 to TRBJ1-5, with D possibly being TRBD1 (5 bases). Germline CDR1 is LNHDA and CDR2 is SQIVND (reference sequence). This CDR3 has 14 amino acids. The ends were cut back, 5 bases at V and 3 bases at J, with 11 bases in the middle. The chain's CDR3 is CASSGARNNQPQHF. In DNA, the CDR3 is TGTGCCAGTAGTGGGGCGCGTAACAATCAGCCCCAGCATTTT.

The chain recombines TRBV4-2 with TRBJ1-4; 8 bases align to TRBD1. This CDR3 comprises 17 residues. Germline loops: CDR1 LGHNA, CDR2 YNFKEQ. V shed 4 bases, J shed 2 bases, and the junction held 9 bases outside the gene matches. The CDR3: CASSLIGQGQTNEKLFF. The CDR3 region has the DNA TGTGCCAGCAGCCTAATAGGACAGGGCCAGACTAATGAAAAACTGTTTTTT.

The chain links TRBV10-3 to TRBJ2-5; possible D gene TRBD1, 6 bases. There are 14 residues in the CDR3. Germline V gene lookup returns CDR1 ENHRY and CDR2 SYGVKD. Trimming removed 8 bases at V and 1 base at J, with 14 bases between. The CDR3 is CAIGPGQSQETQYF. In DNA, the CDR3 is TGTGCCATCGGACCGGGACAATCCCAAGAGACCCAGTACTTC.

This sequence joins TRBV18 and TRBJ1-2; 11 bases align to TRBD1. Germline assignment: CDR1 KGHSH and CDR2 LQKENI. The CDR3 has 15 amino acids. Trimming at V came to 3 bases and at J to 4 bases, leaving 4 bases not matched to a gene. CDR3 nucleotides: TGTGCCAGCTCACCTGGACAGGGGGCCCTCTATGGCTACACCTTC. Translating it yields CASSPGQGALYGYTF.

This clone came up once. CDR3 sequence: CASATAPGGVYEQYF. The DNA for the CDR3 is TGTGCCAGTGCGACCGCACCGGGGGGCGTGTACGAGCAGTACTTC. The chain has TRBV19 and TRBJ2-7, with D possibly being TRBD2 (7 bases). Trimming left V 8 bases short and J 4 bases short, with 21 bases between. This CDR3 contains 15 residues. Germline loops: CDR1 LNHDA, CDR2 SQIVND (reference sequence). Using reference TRBV19 and TRBJ2-7 for the parts outside the CDR3, the full variable domain is DGGITQSPKYLFRKEGQNVTLSCEQNLNHDAMYWYRQDPGQGLRLIYYSQIVNDFQKGDIAEGYSVSREKKESFPLTVTSAQKNPTAFYLCASATAPGGVYEQYFGPGTRLTVT.

The chain uses TRBV7-2 and TRBJ1-1; 9 positions match TRBD1. Germline CDR1 reads SGHTA; CDR2 reads FQGNSA. The CDR3 length is 15 residues. V shed 5 bases and J 5 bases; nucleotides not matched to a gene: 9. The CDR3 DNA sequence: TGTGCCAGCAGCAATTCACAGGGGGCGCGAACTGAAGCTTTCTTT. Protein: CASSNSQGARTEAFF.

This clone was seen only a few times. This chain's CDR3 is CASSPGTGWGGELFF. The CDR3 nucleotides read TGTGCCAGCAGCCCGGGGACAGGCTGGGGCGGGGAGCTGTTTTTT. The chain recombines TRBV7-8 with TRBJ2-2; 8 bases are a match to TRBD1. With V trimmed by 5 bases and J by 7 bases, 9 bases remained unmatched. Germline CDR1 reads SGHVS; CDR2 reads FQNEAQ. The CDR3 extends over 15 amino acids. Looking up the rest from reference TRBV7-8 and TRBJ2-2 gives the full variable domain: GAGVSQSPRYKVAKRGQDVALRCDPISGHVSLFWYQQALGQGPEFLTYFQNEAQLDKSGLPSDRFFAERPEGSVSTLKIQRTQQEDSAVYLCASSPGTGWGGELFFGEGSRLTVL.

This clone has a single count. This chain connects TRBV5-1 to TRBJ1-2; 9 bases are shared with TRBD1. With V trimmed by 2 bases and J by 6 bases, 5 bases remained unmatched. CDR3 length: 14 residues. Germline V gives CDR1 SGHRS, CDR2 YFSETQ. CDR3 protein: CASSLQGADDGYTF. The CDR3 DNA reads TGCGCCAGCAGCTTACAGGGGGCAGATGATGGCTACACCTTC.

The chain links TRBV6-5 to TRBJ1-1; the match to TRBD1 covers 9 bases. J gave up 3 bases and V 7 bases, and 6 bases lay outside the gene matches. The CDR3 runs 14 residues. CDR1 is MNHEY and CDR2 is SVGAGI in the germline V gene. Here the CDR3 DNA reads TGTGCCAGCACCTGGGACAGGGAGTACACTGAAGCTTTCTTT. It yields the protein CASTWDREYTEAFF.

This chain connects TRBV7-2 to TRBJ1-4; TRBD1 matches at 8 bases. The CDR3 is made up of 17 amino acids. Trimming took 1 base from V and 8 from J; bases not matched to a gene: 12. Germline V gives CDR1 SGHTA, CDR2 FQGNSA. The CDR3, as DNA: TGTGCCAGCAGCTTAGTCACAGTCGGGACAGGATCCGAAAAACTGTTTTTT. Protein sequence: CASSLVTVGTGSEKLFF.

The chain carries TRBV10-3 and TRBJ1-2; D is possibly TRBD1 (6 bases). Germline loops: CDR1 ENHRY, CDR2 SYGVKD. This CDR3 is built from 11 residues. The germline V and J ends were trimmed by 11 bases and 8 bases, with 15 bases remaining between them. CDR3 bases: TGTGCCTTTGGGACAATTGGAGGCTACACCTTC. Translated, it gives CAFGTIGGYTF.

This clone was picked up one time. CDR3 amino acids: CASSPTGRLAGGPGGKETQYF. CDR3 in DNA: TGTGCCAGCAGCCCGACGGGCCGACTAGCGGGAGGGCCGGGAGGCAAAGAGACCCAGTACTTC. The chain is built from TRBV9 and TRBJ2-5; the match to TRBD2 covers 14 bases. CDR1 and CDR2 (germline): SGDLS, YYNGEE. Germline trimming cut 4 bases from V and 3 bases from J; bases unmatched to any gene: 20. The CDR3 is 21 residues long.

This clone has more than one count but fewer than ten. The CDR3 loop reads CASSLYAGWENIQYF. The CDR3, as DNA: TGTGCCAGCAGCTTATACGCAGGCTGGGAAAACATTCAGTACTTC. V gene TRBV7-2 combines with J gene TRBJ2-4; D uncertain. The germline V gene encodes CDR1 SGHTA and CDR2 FQGNSA. This CDR3 region has 15 residues. The ends were cut back, 2 bases at V and 5 bases at J, with 13 bases in the middle.

The genes are TRBV11-2 and TRBJ2-1; TRBD2 matches at 12 bases. With V trimmed by 4 bases and J by 7 bases, 11 bases remained unmatched. CDR3 length: 17 residues. CDR1 is SGHAT, CDR2 FQNNGV, per germline. The CDR3 reads CASSSALAGGPENEQFF. CDR3 nucleotide sequence: TGTGCCAGCAGCTCGGCCCTAGCGGGGGGGCCAGAAAATGAGCAGTTCTTC.

V is TRBV5-1 and J is TRBJ2-1, with a weak D call TRBD2 (5 bases). This CDR3 is built from 14 residues. Trimming left V 0 bases short and J 8 bases short, with 12 bases between. The germline CDR1 and CDR2 sequences are SGHRS and YFSETQ. The CDR3 region has the DNA TGCGCCAGCAGCTTGGAGGGAGCGTTCGATGAGCAGTTCTTC. This codes for CASSLEGAFDEQFF.

The V gene is TRBV18, the J gene TRBJ2-3; tentatively, D is TRBD2 (5 bases). This CDR3 region has 12 residues. Trimming removed 5 bases at V and 7 bases at J, with 10 bases between. CDR1 and CDR2 from the germline V gene are KGHSH and LQKENI. The CDR3: CASSTDLYTQYF. In nucleotides, the CDR3 is TGTGCCAGCTCAACGGACTTATATACGCAGTATTTT.

The genes are TRBV2 and TRBJ2-4, with 10 bases fitting TRBD1. This CDR3 is 15 amino acids long. Germline CDR1 SNHLY, CDR2 FYNNEI. V was clipped by 8 bases and J by 5 bases; unmatched bases: 9. This CDR3 is CASVDRGLMENIQYF. CDR3 DNA sequence: TGTGCCAGCGTCGACAGGGGGCTCATGGAAAACATTCAGTACTTC.

The genes are TRBV28 and TRBJ2-7, with 7 positions matching TRBD1. The V gene end was trimmed by 7 bases and the J gene end by 0 bases; junction bases not matched to a gene: 9. CDR1 and CDR2 (germline): MDHEN, SYDVKM. This CDR3 has 15 amino acids. The CDR3 nucleotides read TGTGCCAGCAAGGGGGCGAGGGTAGGCTCCTACGAGCAGTACTTC. It encodes CASKGARVGSYEQYF.

The chain carries TRBV28 and TRBJ1-1; no clear D gene. Germline CDR1 reads MDHEN; CDR2 reads SYDVKM. The V and J ends lost 6 bases and 9 bases respectively, with 11 bases between them. The length of the CDR3 is 11 residues. The CDR3 sequence is CASSSGFQAFF. The CDR3 region has the DNA TGTGCCAGCAGCTCCGGGTTTCAAGCTTTCTTT.

This clone was observed a handful of times. The chain carries TRBV6-1 and TRBJ1-5; possible D gene TRBD1, 6 bases. Germline CDR1 MNHNS, CDR2 SASEGT. The CDR3 loop spans 15 amino acids. V lost 2 bases and J 4 bases, leaving 12 bases between the germline ends. DNA for the CDR3: TGTGCCAGCAGTGAATCGACAGGTAAAAATCAGCCCCAGCATTTT. Translation: CASSESTGKNQPQHF.

This clone was counted between two and nine times. The V call is TRBV11-2, the J call TRBJ1-2, with TRBD1 matching over 10 bases. The CDR3 is 16 residues long. Trimming removed 4 bases from V and 0 bases from J; junction bases left unmatched: 5. Per germline, CDR1 SGHAT and CDR2 FQNNGV. The chain's CDR3 is CASSSGTGATNYGYTF. The CDR3 nucleotides read TGTGCCAGCAGCTCAGGGACAGGGGCCACTAACTATGGCTACACCTTC.

The chain recombines TRBV28 with TRBJ2-7; 14 nucleotides match TRBD2. The CDR3 has 19 residues. Germline CDR1 MDHEN, CDR2 SYDVKM. V lost 1 base, J lost 0 bases, and 8 bases stayed unmatched. Here the CDR3 reads CASSLYLGLAGESSYEQYF. In nucleotides, the CDR3 is TGTGCCAGCAGTTTATATCTGGGACTAGCGGGAGAGAGCTCCTACGAGCAGTACTTC. Using reference TRBV28 and TRBJ2-7 for the parts outside the CDR3, the full variable domain is DVKVTQSSRYLVKRTGEKVFLECVQDMDHENMFWYRQDPGLGLRLIYFSYDVKMKEKGDIPEGYSVSREKKERFSLILESASTNQTSMYLCASSLYLGLAGESSYEQYFGPGTRLTVT.

The genes are TRBV10-3 and TRBJ2-2; 10 bases match TRBD2. V lost 10 bases and J lost 2; bases outside the gene matches: 13. Germline CDR1 ENHRY, CDR2 SYGVKD. The CDR3 has 17 amino acids. The CDR3: CATQPGPSGRNTGELFF. CDR3 DNA: TGTGCCACCCAACCAGGTCCTAGCGGGAGAAACACCGGGGAGCTGTTTTTT.

This chain uses TRBV29-1 with TRBJ1-2; D ambiguous. This CDR3 has 13 residues. V dropped 4 bases and J dropped 8 bases, with 17 bases sitting between them. Germline CDR1 reads SQVTM; CDR2 reads ANQGSEA. CDR3 loop: CSVGAAHFRGYTF. In nucleotides, the CDR3 is TGCAGCGTTGGGGCCGCCCATTTTAGGGGCTACACCTTC.

This clone appeared a single time. V is TRBV2 and J is TRBJ1-5, with D maybe TRBD1 (6 bases). Germline CDR1 SNHLY, CDR2 FYNNEI. V shed 8 bases and J shed 7 bases, with 12 bases lying between them. The CDR3 is 12 residues long. The CDR3 is CASGGAEQPQHF. The CDR3 nucleotides read TGTGCCAGCGGGGGGGCCGAGCAGCCCCAGCATTTT. Filled out from reference TRBV2 and TRBJ1-5, the complete variable domain reads EPEVTQTPSHQVTQMGQEVILRCVPISNHLYFYWYRQILGQKVEFLVSFYNNEISEKSEIFDDQFSVERPDGSNFTLKIRSTKLEDSAMYFCASGGAEQPQHFGDGTRLSIL.